This entry lists 16 T cell receptor beta chains sequenced from one sample in a study of T-cell reconstitution after alpha-beta-depleted transplantation in children. Preparation of the TCRbeta library involved a method that used unique molecular identifiers. In TCRdb, the PCR reads were re-called with MiXCR into one record per CDR3 protein. This sample has fewer than 500,000 distinct CDR3 sequences, with 43% found just once. The sequencing here drew on PBMCs, taken before TCRalphabeta/CD19-depleted stem cell transplant. Every receptor here comes from a girl aged 2-10 years with aplastic anemia, due to receive a stem cell transplant.

This clonotype was seen ten or more times. The chain joins TRBV2 to TRBJ2-5, with D maybe TRBD2 (6 bases). Per the germline V gene, CDR1 is SNHLY and CDR2 is FYNNEI. This CDR3 spans 13 amino acids. The germline V and J ends were trimmed by 10 bases and 1 base, with 13 bases remaining between them. The CDR3 protein is CATARGSQETQYF. CDR3 nucleotides: TGTGCCACCGCCCGGGGGTCCCAAGAGACCCAGTACTTC.

This clonotype was picked up many times. V gene TRBV10-3 combines with J gene TRBJ2-3; maybe TRBD2 (5 bases). This CDR3 has 14 residues. Trimming cost V 6 bases and J 2 bases, with 12 bases left between them. Germline CDR1 ENHRY, CDR2 SYGVKD. The DNA of the CDR3 is TGTGCCATCAGCATAAGCGGAAACACAGATACGCAGTATTTT. Protein: CAISISGNTDTQYF.

Of note for this clonotype: With a much larger clone just one base away, this may be a read error. The chain is built from TRBV12-3 or TRBV12-4 and TRBJ2-1; D not certain. Trimming stripped 6 bases from V and 4 bases from J, with 10 bases between. This CDR3 region has 13 residues. CDR3 protein: CASSDKGYNEQFF. In nucleotides, the CDR3 is TGTGCCAGCAGCGACAAGGGATACAATGAGCAGTTCTTC.

This clonotype turned up a few times. The chain links TRBV29-1 to TRBJ1-1; D remains unclear. The CDR3 covers 13 residues. Trimming stripped 3 bases from V and 4 bases from J, with 12 bases between. CDR1 is SQVTM and CDR2 is ANQGSEA in the germline V gene. The chain's CDR3 is CSVDPGVSTEAFF. The CDR3 DNA sequence: TGCAGCGTTGATCCCGGGGTGAGCACTGAAGCTTTCTTT.

The chain recombines TRBV20-1 with TRBJ2-3; a possible D gene is TRBD1 (6 bases). The CDR3 has 14 amino acids. Trimming cost V 4 bases and J 1 base, with 12 bases left between them. Germline V gives CDR1 DFQATT, CDR2 SNEGSKA (reference sequence). In nucleotides, the CDR3 is TGCAGTGCTAAACAGGGCGAGGGCACAGATACGCAGTATTTT. Amino acid sequence: CSAKQGEGTDTQYF.

J is TRBJ1-5 and V is TRBV20-1; possible D gene TRBD1, 5 bases. Germline V gene lookup returns CDR1 DFQATT and CDR2 SNEGSKA (reference sequence). The CDR3 contains 16 residues. Trimming removed 0 bases at V and 9 bases at J, with 21 bases between. The CDR3 is CSAREAAEQASMPQHF. The CDR3, as DNA: TGCAGTGCTAGAGAGGCGGCAGAACAGGCCAGTATGCCCCAGCATTTT.

In its sample, this clonotype was seen once. The chain links TRBV30 to TRBJ2-2; 10 bases align to TRBD1. CDR3 size: 16 residues. Germline-derived CDR1 and CDR2 are GTSNPN and SVGIG (reference sequence). With 2 bases clipped from V and 5 bases from J, the junction kept 8 bases outside the gene matches. CDR3 DNA: TGTGCCTGGAGTCCAACCCGGGACAGGGGTACCGGGGAGCTGTTTTTT. As protein: CAWSPTRDRGTGELFF. Together with reference TRBV30 and TRBJ2-2, the CDR3 gives the full variable domain: SQTIHQWPATLVQPVGSPLSLECTVEGTSNPNLYWYRQAAGRGLQLLFYSVGIGQISSEVPQNLSASRPQDRQFILSSKKLLLSDSGFYLCAWSPTRDRGTGELFFGEGSRLTVL.

CDR3 region: CSAEKGQPDSPLHF. The CDR3 DNA reads TGCAGTGCTGAAAAGGGACAGCCAGATTCACCCCTCCACTTT. The rearrangement links TRBV20-1 to TRBJ1-6; 7 nucleotides line up with TRBD1. Germline V gene sequence: CDR1 DFQATT, CDR2 SNEGSKA (reference sequence). The CDR3 length is 14 residues. The ends lost 5 bases at V and 8 bases at J; junction bases unmatched: 9.

V usage is TRBV7-9 and J usage is TRBJ2-1; 13 nucleotides line up with TRBD2. After removal of 3 bases from V and 6 bases from J, the junction contained 8 bases not matched to a gene. This CDR3 contains 17 residues. In germline, CDR1 is SEHNR, CDR2 FQNEAQ (reference sequence). CDR3 sequence: CASSLPQLAGGPNEQFF. CDR3 nucleotides: TGTGCCAGCAGCTTGCCCCAACTAGCGGGAGGGCCCAATGAGCAGTTCTTC.

The CDR3 spells CSASAHEQYF. The CDR3 nucleotides are TGCAGTGCTAGCGCCCACGAGCAGTACTTC. The chain joins TRBV20-1 to TRBJ2-7; no definite D call. The CDR3 has 10 amino acids. Trimming stripped 3 bases from V and 5 bases from J, with 5 bases between. Germline CDR1 is DFQATT and CDR2 is SNEGSKA (reference sequence).

CDR3 loop: CSAGQGFYGYTF. CDR3 bases: TGCAGCGCGGGACAGGGGTTCTATGGCTACACCTTC. The rearrangement joins TRBV29-1 to TRBJ1-2, with TRBD1 identical over 10 bases. The CDR3 loop spans 12 amino acids. V lost 7 bases to trimming and J lost 4 bases; unmatched junction nucleotides: 3. The germline CDR1 and CDR2 sequences are SQVTM and ANQGSEA.

The CDR3 loop is CASSSYGLAGGFATQYF. The CDR3, as DNA: TGTGCCAGCAGCTCCTACGGACTAGCGGGGGGGTTTGCTACGCAGTATTTT. The rearrangement links TRBV7-3 to TRBJ2-3; TRBD2 matches 15 bases. With 4 bases clipped from V and 8 bases from J, the junction kept 10 bases outside the gene matches. Per germline, CDR1 SGHTA and CDR2 FQGTGA. The CDR3 extends over 17 amino acids.

This clonotype was counted at least ten times. The chain combines TRBV5-1 with TRBJ2-7; the D gene is possibly TRBD2 (7 bases). The CDR3 runs to 20 residues. Germline loops: CDR1 SGHRS, CDR2 YFSETQ. V was pared by 0 bases and J by 2 bases, with 27 bases between. The CDR3 reads CASSLVRGGSNVRGTYEQYF. The DNA for the CDR3 is TGCGCCAGCAGCTTGGTCAGGGGCGGGAGTAACGTAAGAGGAACCTACGAGCAGTACTTC.

This clonotype was found a few times. The chain carries TRBV11-2 and TRBJ2-5, with a possible D match to TRBD1 (5 bases). The CDR3 has 16 amino acids. Germline CDR1 SGHAT, CDR2 FQNNGV. Trimming took 2 bases from V and 5 from J, leaving 18 bases between them. CDR3 protein: CASSLIYGRDFETQYF. CDR3 nucleotide sequence: TGTGCCAGCAGCTTAATCTACGGCAGGGATTTTGAGACCCAGTACTTC.

The V and J genes are TRBV6-5 and TRBJ2-1; D is unclear. The V and J ends lost 2 bases and 4 bases respectively, with 9 bases between them. The V gene's germline CDR1 is MNHEY and CDR2 SVGAGI. The CDR3 contains 14 residues. CDR3 protein: CASSYIGRYNEQFF. The CDR3 coding sequence is TGTGCCAGCAGTTACATCGGACGGTACAATGAGCAGTTCTTC.

The rearrangement joins TRBV20-1 to TRBJ2-5; TRBD2 matches at 9 bases. This CDR3 comprises 13 residues. From germline, CDR1 is DFQATT and CDR2 SNEGSKA (reference sequence). Losses at the gene ends were 6 bases for V and 5 bases for J; bases not matched to a gene: 7. The CDR3 coding sequence is TGCAGTGCAGATAAGCGGGGGGCGGAGACCCAGTACTTC. The encoded protein is CSADKRGAETQYF.